Shown below are 2 T cell receptor beta chains from a single sample sequenced in a study of Graves' ophthalmopathy and Graves' hyperthyroidism. Using RNA transcripts, the TCR beta CDR3 regions were amplified. Second-round multiplex PCR came after a first-round RT-PCR that employed HTBI primers. MiXCR, applied by TCRdb to the multiplex PCR reads, yields one record per CDR3 protein. This table holds 400,000 to 450,000 distinct CDR3 sequences, more than 20% found once. Sequencing was done on a sample of peripheral blood. These receptor sequences come from a woman aged 18-29 years with stable Graves' hyperthyroidism.

This clonotype was recorded many times. The chain is built from TRBV12-3 or TRBV12-4 and TRBJ1-6; 7 bases map to TRBD1. This CDR3 has 18 residues. V was pared by 6 bases and J by 0 bases, with 11 bases of the junction left unmatched. CDR3 region: CASRSGQPVSSYNSPLHF. The CDR3 DNA reads as TGTGCCAGCAGATCGGGACAGCCAGTGAGCTCCTATAATTCACCCCTCCACTTT.

This clonotype showed up many times. The chain is built from TRBV20-1 and TRBJ2-7; D not resolved. This CDR3 comprises 16 residues. Trimming pared 5 bases from V and 4 bases from J, leaving 24 bases between. Germline CDR1 DFQATT, CDR2 SNEGSKA (reference sequence). This CDR3 is CSAGRLSRYTSYEQYF. The CDR3 region has the DNA TGCAGTGCTGGCCGGCTTAGCCGTTATACATCTTACGAGCAGTACTTC.